The source of this TCR beta chain is a study of blood T cells in healthy people across ages. Study-wide results and limits: With naive T cell percentage, TCR beta diversity showed a strong correlation.

Alongside a J-beta primer mix, a sample-barcoded 5' primer served in a second PCR lasting 7 to 11 cycles. TCRdb processed the 5' RACE reads anew with MiXCR; each CDR3 protein has one entry. The sample carries just over 1 million distinct CDR3 sequences, under 45% recorded once. In each sample, at least 7 million PBMCs were isolated. Looked up from germline, CDR1 is SGHRS and CDR2 is YFSETQ. The CDR3 is made up of 14 amino acids. On this clonotype itself: The target antigen is unknown.

This clonotype was sampled from a woman aged 60-75 years in good health. The sequencing sample was made of blood. V and J are TRBV5-1 and TRBJ2-4; the D gene is possibly TRBD2 (5 bases). The end of the DNA is better explained by TRBJ2-7, so the J call may be wrong. The CDR3 here is CASSLKGGSDEQYF. CDR3 nucleotide sequence: TGCGCCAGCAGCTTGAAAGGCGGTAGCGACGAGCAGTACTTC.